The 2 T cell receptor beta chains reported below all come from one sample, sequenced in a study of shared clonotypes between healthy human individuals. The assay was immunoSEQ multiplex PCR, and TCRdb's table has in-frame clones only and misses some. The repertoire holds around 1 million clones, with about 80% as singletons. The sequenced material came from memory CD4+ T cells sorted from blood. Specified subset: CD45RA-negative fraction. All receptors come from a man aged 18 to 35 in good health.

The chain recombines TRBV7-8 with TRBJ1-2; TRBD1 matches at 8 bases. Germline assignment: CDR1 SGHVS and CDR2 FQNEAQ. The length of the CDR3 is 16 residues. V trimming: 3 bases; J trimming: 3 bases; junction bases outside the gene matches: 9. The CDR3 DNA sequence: TGTGCCAGCAGCTTGGGAGGACAGGGCGTTCACTATGGCTACACCTTC. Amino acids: CASSLGGQGVHYGYTF.

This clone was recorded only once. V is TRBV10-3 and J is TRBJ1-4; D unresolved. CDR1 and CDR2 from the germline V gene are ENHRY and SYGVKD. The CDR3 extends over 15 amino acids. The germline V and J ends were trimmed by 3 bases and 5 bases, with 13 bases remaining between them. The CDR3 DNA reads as TGTGCCATCAGTGACCCGGGCACCTCAAATGAAAAACTGTTTTTT. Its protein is CAISDPGTSNEKLFF.